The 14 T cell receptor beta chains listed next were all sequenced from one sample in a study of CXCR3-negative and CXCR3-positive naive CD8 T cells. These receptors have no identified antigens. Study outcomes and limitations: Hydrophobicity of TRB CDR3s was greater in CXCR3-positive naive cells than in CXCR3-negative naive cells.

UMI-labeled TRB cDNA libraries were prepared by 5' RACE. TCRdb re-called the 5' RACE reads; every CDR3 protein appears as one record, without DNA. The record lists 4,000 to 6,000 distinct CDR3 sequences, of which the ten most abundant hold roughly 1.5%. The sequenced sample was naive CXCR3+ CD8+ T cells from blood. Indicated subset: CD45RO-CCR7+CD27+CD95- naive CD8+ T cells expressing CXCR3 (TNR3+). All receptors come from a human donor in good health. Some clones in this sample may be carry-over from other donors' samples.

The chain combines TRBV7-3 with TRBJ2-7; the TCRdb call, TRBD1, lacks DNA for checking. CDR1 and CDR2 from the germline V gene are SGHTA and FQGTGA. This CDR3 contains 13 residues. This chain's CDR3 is CASSTGTGFEQYF.

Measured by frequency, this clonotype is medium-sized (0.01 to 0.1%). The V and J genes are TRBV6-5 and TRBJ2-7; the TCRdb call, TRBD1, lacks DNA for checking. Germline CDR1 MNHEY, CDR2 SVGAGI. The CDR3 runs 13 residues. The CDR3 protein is CASLQGPSYEQYF.

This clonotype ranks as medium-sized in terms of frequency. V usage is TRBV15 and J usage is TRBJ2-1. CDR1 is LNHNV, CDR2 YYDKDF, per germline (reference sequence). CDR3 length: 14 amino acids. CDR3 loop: CATSDAGFYNEQFF. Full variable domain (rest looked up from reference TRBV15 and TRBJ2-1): DAMVIQNPRYQVTQFGKPVTLSCSQTLNHNVMYWYQQKSSQAPKLLFHYYDKDFNNEADTPDNFQSRRPNTSFCFLDIRSPGLGDTAMYLCATSDAGFYNEQFFGPGTRLTVL.

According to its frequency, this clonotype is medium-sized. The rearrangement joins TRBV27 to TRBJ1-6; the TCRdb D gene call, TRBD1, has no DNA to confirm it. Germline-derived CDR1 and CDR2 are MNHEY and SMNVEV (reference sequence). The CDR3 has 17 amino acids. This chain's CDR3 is CASTSFRDRGWNSPLHF.

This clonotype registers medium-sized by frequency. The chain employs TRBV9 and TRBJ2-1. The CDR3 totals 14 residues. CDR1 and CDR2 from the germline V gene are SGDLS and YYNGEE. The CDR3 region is CASSVFPSYNEQFF. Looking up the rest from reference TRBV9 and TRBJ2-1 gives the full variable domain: DSGVTQTPKHLITATGQRVTLRCSPRSGDLSVYWYQQSLDQGLQFLIQYYNGEERAKGNILERFSAQQFPDLHSELNLSSLELGDSALYFCASSVFPSYNEQFFGPGTRLTVL.

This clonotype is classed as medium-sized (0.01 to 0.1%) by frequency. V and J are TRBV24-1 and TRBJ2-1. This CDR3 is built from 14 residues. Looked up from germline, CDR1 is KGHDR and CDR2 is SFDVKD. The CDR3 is CATSDLGLLNEQFF.

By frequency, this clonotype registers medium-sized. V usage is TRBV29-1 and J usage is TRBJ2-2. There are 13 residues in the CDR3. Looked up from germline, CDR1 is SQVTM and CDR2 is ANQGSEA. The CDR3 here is CSVDPINTGELFF.

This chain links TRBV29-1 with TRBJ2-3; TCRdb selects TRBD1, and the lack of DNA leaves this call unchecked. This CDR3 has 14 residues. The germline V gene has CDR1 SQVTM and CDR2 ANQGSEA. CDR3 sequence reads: CSVEEPTGSDTQYF.

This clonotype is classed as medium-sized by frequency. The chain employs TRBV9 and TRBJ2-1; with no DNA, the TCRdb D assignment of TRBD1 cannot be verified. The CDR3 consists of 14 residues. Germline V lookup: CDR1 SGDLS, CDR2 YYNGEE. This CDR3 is CASSVGRGVDEQFF.

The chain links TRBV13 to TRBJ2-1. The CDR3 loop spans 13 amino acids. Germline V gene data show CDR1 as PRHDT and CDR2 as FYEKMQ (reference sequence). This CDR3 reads CASSPRPVGEQFF.

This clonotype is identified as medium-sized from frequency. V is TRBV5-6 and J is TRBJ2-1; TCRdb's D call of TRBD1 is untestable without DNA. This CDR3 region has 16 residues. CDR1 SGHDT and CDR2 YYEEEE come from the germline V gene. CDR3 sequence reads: CASSLRETGRHNEQFF.

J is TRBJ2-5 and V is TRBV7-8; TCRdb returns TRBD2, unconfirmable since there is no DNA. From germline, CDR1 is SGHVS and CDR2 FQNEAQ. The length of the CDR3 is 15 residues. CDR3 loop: CASSRRLAGQETQYF.

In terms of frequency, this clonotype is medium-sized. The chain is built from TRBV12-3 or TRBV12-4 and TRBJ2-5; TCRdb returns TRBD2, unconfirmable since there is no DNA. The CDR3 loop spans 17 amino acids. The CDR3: CASSPSSQAASQETQYF.

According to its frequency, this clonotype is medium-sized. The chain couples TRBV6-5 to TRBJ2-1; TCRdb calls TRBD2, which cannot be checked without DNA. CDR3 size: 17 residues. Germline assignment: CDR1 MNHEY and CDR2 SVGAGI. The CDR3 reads CASSPILGLAFYNEQFF.